The rows below give T cell receptor beta chains drawn from one sample of a study of untreated major depressive disorder. Clones were read by immunoSEQ multiplex PCR, and TCRdb kept only the in-frame ones, dropping some. This sample has just over 20,000 clones; 80% to 90% occur once, and the top ten carry about 5%. Source material: CD4+ T cells from PBMCs. These receptors all stem from a woman younger than 45 in good health. The CDR3 runs from the conserved cysteine through the conserved F or W. D genes are given only for firm matches. Rows may omit the clone size; those that give it use once, few, many or a size class.

CDR3 length,D gene,clone size,J gene,V gene,CDR3 DNA,CDR3 protein
11,-,few,TRBJ2-5,TRBV7-8,TGTGCCATCGGGACCGTGGGGACCCAGTACTTC,CAIGTVGTQYF
14,-,-,TRBJ1-5,TRBV28,TGTGCCAGCAGTTCAACTGGTCGGAATCAGCCCCAGCATTTT,CASSSTGRNQPQHF
13,-,few,TRBJ1-5,TRBV21-1,TGTGCCAGCAGCAAAGGCAACAATCAGCCCCAGCATTTT,CASSKGNNQPQHF
17,TRBD1,-,TRBJ2-7,TRBV7-2,TGTGCCAGCAGCCTACGACAGGGGGCCTCCAGCTCCTACGAGCAGTACTTC,CASSLRQGASSSYEQYF
15,-,-,TRBJ1-4,TRBV6-1,TGTGCCAGCAGTGAGCAGGGCTTTAGTAATGAAAAACTGTTTTTT,CASSEQGFSNEKLFF
16,TRBD1,-,TRBJ1-6,TRBV28,TGTGCCAGCACCACCAGAACACAGGGGGGGAATTCACCCCTCCACTTT,CASTTRTQGGNSPLHF
14,TRBD1,-,TRBJ2-7,TRBV9,TGTGCCAGCAGCTTCGGGACAGTCACCTACGAGCAGTACTTC,CASSFGTVTYEQYF
17,-,-,TRBJ2-1,TRBV5-6,TGTGCCAGCAGCTTGCTTGGCCAACGAAGCTCCTACAATGAGCAGTTCTTC,CASSLLGQRSSYNEQFF
14,-,-,TRBJ2-7,TRBV4-3,TGCGCCAGCAGCCAAGATATTCAGATCTACGAGCAGTACTTC,CASSQDIQIYEQYF
14,-,-,TRBJ2-2,TRBV7-2,TGTGCCAGCAGCAGGGGGGGCCCCTCCGGGGAGCTGTTTTTT,CASSRGGPSGELFF
14,-,-,TRBJ1-1,TRBV6-5,TGTGCCAGCAGTCCGAGTAGACGGGGCACTGAAGCTTTCTTT,CASSPSRRGTEAFF
13,-,-,TRBJ2-7,TRBV28,TGTGCCAGCAGTCCAACAGGGGGGGACGAGCAGTACTTC,CASSPTGGDEQYF
15,-,-,TRBJ1-3,TRBV30,TGTGCCTGGAGTGTCCCCCGGGCATCTGGAAACACCATATATTTT,CAWSVPRASGNTIYF
19,TRBD1,-,TRBJ1-2,TRBV4-3,TGCGCCAGCAGCCAAGTAGTCCTCAGGACAGGGGTCGGCGGGTATGGCTACACCTTC,CASSQVVLRTGVGGYGYTF
14,-,-,TRBJ1-1,TRBV19,TGTGCCAGTAGAGCCGGGGGGCAGAACACTGAAGCTTTCTTT,CASRAGGQNTEAFF
12,-,-,TRBJ1-2,TRBV6-5,TGTGCCAGCAGTTCCCAGGGCTATGGCTACACCTTC,CASSSQGYGYTF
16,-,-,TRBJ1-6,TRBV28,TGTGCCAGCAGTTCTGGACGGAGCTCCTATAATTCACCCCTCCACTTT,CASSSGRSSYNSPLHF